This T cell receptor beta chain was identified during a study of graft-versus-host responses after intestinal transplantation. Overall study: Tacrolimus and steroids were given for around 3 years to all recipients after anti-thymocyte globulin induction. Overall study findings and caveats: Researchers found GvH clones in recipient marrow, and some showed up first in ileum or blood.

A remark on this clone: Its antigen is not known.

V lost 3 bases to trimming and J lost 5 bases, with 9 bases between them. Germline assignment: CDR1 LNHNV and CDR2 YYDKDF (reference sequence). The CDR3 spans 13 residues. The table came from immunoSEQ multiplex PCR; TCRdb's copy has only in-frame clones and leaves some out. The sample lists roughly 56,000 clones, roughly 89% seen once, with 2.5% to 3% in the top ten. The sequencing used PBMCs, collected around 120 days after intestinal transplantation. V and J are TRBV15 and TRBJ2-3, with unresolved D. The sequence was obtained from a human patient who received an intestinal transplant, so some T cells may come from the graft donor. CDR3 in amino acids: CATSSSPIDTQYF. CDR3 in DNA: TGTGCCACCAGCAGTAGCCCGATAGATACGCAGTATTTT.